Listed below are T cell receptor beta chains from one sample, sequenced in a study of blood T cells in healthy people across ages. Via MiXCR, TCRdb re-called the 5' RACE reads, giving one row per CDR3 protein. The data contain roughly 800,000 distinct CDR3 sequences, roughly 24% of them singletons. A further study also used this sample, focusing on T cells of mothers and their children.

What was sequenced was blood. All receptors come from a boy between 10 and 17 years old in good health. Each CDR3 is given with its conserved first and last residue. Each record gives: D gene, clone size, J gene, V gene, CDR3 DNA, CDR3 protein. D genes are given only for firm matches. Clone size appears in some rows only: once, few, many, or a class for an expanded clone.

d_gene: TRBD2
abundance: -
j_gene: TRBJ2-1
v_gene: TRBV20-1
CDR3nt: TGCAGTGCTTTACTAGCGGGCCTCAATGAGCAGTTCTTC
CDR3aa: CSALLAGLNEQFF

d_gene: -
abundance: once
j_gene: TRBJ1-1
v_gene: TRBV25-1
CDR3nt: TGTGCCAGCAGTGAACCCGCGAGTTACACTGAAGCTTTCTTT
CDR3aa: CASSEPASYTEAFF

d_gene: -
abundance: -
j_gene: TRBJ2-3
v_gene: TRBV20-1
CDR3nt: TGCAGTGCTAACGGGGGCGATACGCAGTATTTT
CDR3aa: CSANGGDTQYF

d_gene: -
abundance: -
j_gene: TRBJ1-2
v_gene: TRBV5-5
CDR3nt: TGTGCCAGCAGCTTGGCAGGGACCCTGGTCTATGGCTACACCTTC
CDR3aa: CASSLAGTLVYGYTF

d_gene: -
abundance: few
j_gene: TRBJ2-6
v_gene: TRBV12-3/TRBV12-4
CDR3nt: TGTGCCAGCAGTTGGACAGCAGGGGCCAACGTCCTGACTTTC
CDR3aa: CASSWTAGANVLTF

d_gene: -
abundance: -
j_gene: TRBJ1-2
v_gene: TRBV7-6
CDR3nt: TGTGCCAGCAGCTTCGGACAGTTCTATGGCTACACCTTC
CDR3aa: CASSFGQFYGYTF

d_gene: -
abundance: few
j_gene: TRBJ2-5
v_gene: TRBV18
CDR3nt: TGTGCCAGCTCACCACCGATGGGGGGGCGTCACCAAGAGACCCAGTACTTC
CDR3aa: CASSPPMGGRHQETQYF

d_gene: -
abundance: -
j_gene: TRBJ2-5
v_gene: TRBV20-1
CDR3nt: TGCAGTGCTAGAGATTGGGGCGGGGATAGAGGGGAGACCCAGTACTTC
CDR3aa: CSARDWGGDRGETQYF

d_gene: TRBD2
abundance: few
j_gene: TRBJ2-5
v_gene: TRBV7-2
CDR3nt: TGTGCCAGCAGCTTAGCCCACCGACTAGCGCCCAAACAAGAGACCCAGTACTTC
CDR3aa: CASSLAHRLAPKQETQYF

d_gene: TRBD2
abundance: -
j_gene: TRBJ2-7
v_gene: TRBV20-1
CDR3nt: TGCAGTGCTAGAGATGCTAGCGGGCCCCTCGAGCAGTACTTC
CDR3aa: CSARDASGPLEQYF

d_gene: -
abundance: -
j_gene: TRBJ2-2
v_gene: TRBV14
CDR3nt: TGTGCCAGCAGCCAGACCGAAGGGGTCACCGGGGAGCTGTTTTTT
CDR3aa: CASSQTEGVTGELFF

d_gene: -
abundance: few
j_gene: TRBJ2-6
v_gene: TRBV12-3/TRBV12-4
CDR3nt: TGTGCCAGCATCTTGGATTCCTATCCCACCTACTCTGGGGCCAACGTCCTGACTTTC
CDR3aa: CASILDSYPTYSGANVLTF

d_gene: TRBD1
abundance: -
j_gene: TRBJ2-5
v_gene: TRBV29-1
CDR3nt: TGCAGCGTCCGGGGGACAGGGGATGCAGAGACCCAGTACTTC
CDR3aa: CSVRGTGDAETQYF

d_gene: TRBD2
abundance: -
j_gene: TRBJ2-1
v_gene: TRBV6-2/TRBV6-3
CDR3nt: TGTGCCAGCTCCCGCGGGGGGACACATGAGCAGTTCTTC
CDR3aa: CASSRGGTHEQFF

d_gene: -
abundance: -
j_gene: TRBJ2-7
v_gene: TRBV10-2
CDR3nt: TGCGCCCTCTCCGCAGGGGCCTTCTACGAGCAGTACTTC
CDR3aa: CALSAGAFYEQYF

d_gene: -
abundance: -
j_gene: TRBJ2-3
v_gene: TRBV24-1
CDR3nt: TGTGCCACCAGTGCCCCACTCCTTGGGGTTGGAGATACGCAGTATTTT
CDR3aa: CATSAPLLGVGDTQYF

d_gene: -
abundance: few
j_gene: TRBJ2-3
v_gene: TRBV29-1
CDR3nt: TGCAGCGTTCGAAGGGGCACAGATACGCAGTATTTT
CDR3aa: CSVRRGTDTQYF

d_gene: -
abundance: -
j_gene: TRBJ2-5
v_gene: TRBV6-5
CDR3nt: TGTGCCAGCAGTGTACGGACGGGCTGGGAGACCCAGTACTTC
CDR3aa: CASSVRTGWETQYF

d_gene: -
abundance: few
j_gene: TRBJ2-2
v_gene: TRBV6-6
CDR3nt: TGTGCCACGGGGGTTTTTAACACCGGGGAGCTGTTTTTT
CDR3aa: CATGVFNTGELFF

d_gene: TRBD1
abundance: -
j_gene: TRBJ2-1
v_gene: TRBV12-3/TRBV12-4
CDR3nt: TGTGCCAGCAGCCCGGGGACAGGGGGTATCAATGAGCAGTTCTTC
CDR3aa: CASSPGTGGINEQFF

d_gene: TRBD1
abundance: -
j_gene: TRBJ2-7
v_gene: TRBV2
CDR3nt: TGTGCCAGTCACAGGGGAGTTATCGAGCAGTACTTC
CDR3aa: CASHRGVIEQYF

d_gene: -
abundance: once
j_gene: TRBJ2-1
v_gene: TRBV29-1
CDR3nt: TGCAGCGCGAAGTTGGGGGCAGCCTACAATGAGCAGTTCTTC
CDR3aa: CSAKLGAAYNEQFF

d_gene: TRBD1
abundance: few
j_gene: TRBJ2-7
v_gene: TRBV28
CDR3nt: TGTGCCAGCAAACACCCTGGGACAGTTTACGAGCAGTACTTC
CDR3aa: CASKHPGTVYEQYF

d_gene: TRBD2
abundance: few
j_gene: TRBJ2-7
v_gene: TRBV4-2
CDR3nt: TGTGCCAGCAGCGAAGCGGGAGACACGTACGAGCAGTACTTC
CDR3aa: CASSEAGDTYEQYF

d_gene: TRBD1
abundance: few
j_gene: TRBJ2-3
v_gene: TRBV6-1
CDR3nt: TGTGCCAGCAGTGAAGGCCTAGCAGGGGGACCCATGGATACGCAGTATTTT
CDR3aa: CASSEGLAGGPMDTQYF

d_gene: -
abundance: -
j_gene: TRBJ2-3
v_gene: TRBV2
CDR3nt: TGTGCCAGCAGTAATGGTTGCACAGGGTTTGCATCAGATACGCAGTATTTT
CDR3aa: CASSNGCTGFASDTQYF

d_gene: TRBD1
abundance: -
j_gene: TRBJ1-6
v_gene: TRBV15
CDR3nt: TGTGCCACCAGCAGAGTCCGGGACAGGGTTTCACCCCTCCACTTT
CDR3aa: CATSRVRDRVSPLHF

d_gene: TRBD1
abundance: -
j_gene: TRBJ2-7
v_gene: TRBV12-3/TRBV12-4
CDR3nt: TGTGCCAGCAACCAGGGGGCTGGCGAGCAGTACTTC
CDR3aa: CASNQGAGEQYF

d_gene: -
abundance: -
j_gene: TRBJ1-4
v_gene: TRBV7-8
CDR3nt: TGTGCCAGCAGCCTTGACAGGAAACCAATAAATTATAATGAAAAACTGTTTTTT
CDR3aa: CASSLDRKPINYNEKLFF

d_gene: -
abundance: -
j_gene: TRBJ1-2
v_gene: TRBV4-1
CDR3nt: TGCGCCAGCAGCCGTACATCCTCAGATAACTATGGCTACACCTTC
CDR3aa: CASSRTSSDNYGYTF

d_gene: -
abundance: few
j_gene: TRBJ2-1
v_gene: TRBV12-5
CDR3nt: TGTGCTAGTGGTTTGTTTGATGAGCAGTTCTTC
CDR3aa: CASGLFDEQFF

d_gene: -
abundance: few
j_gene: TRBJ1-5
v_gene: TRBV5-5
CDR3nt: TGTGCCAGCAGCCCGTGGGGATTTGATAGCAATCAGCCCCAGCATTTT
CDR3aa: CASSPWGFDSNQPQHF

d_gene: -
abundance: -
j_gene: TRBJ1-5
v_gene: TRBV12-3/TRBV12-4
CDR3nt: TGTGCCAGCAGTTTCGGCCAGGGGATGCAGCCCCAGCATTTT
CDR3aa: CASSFGQGMQPQHF

d_gene: TRBD1
abundance: -
j_gene: TRBJ2-5
v_gene: TRBV7-7
CDR3nt: TGTGCTAGCAGCCCAGGGGGCGCAGGGACCCAGTACTTC
CDR3aa: CASSPGGAGTQYF

d_gene: -
abundance: -
j_gene: TRBJ1-1
v_gene: TRBV12-3/TRBV12-4
CDR3nt: TGTGCCAGCAGACCCTCTCAGGGAGGCACTGAAGCTTTCTTT
CDR3aa: CASRPSQGGTEAFF

d_gene: -
abundance: -
j_gene: TRBJ2-7
v_gene: TRBV29-1
CDR3nt: TGCAGCGTTCGATTCTGGGACATACCTCCCTACGAGCAGTACTTC
CDR3aa: CSVRFWDIPPYEQYF

d_gene: -
abundance: -
j_gene: TRBJ1-1
v_gene: TRBV7-2
CDR3nt: TGTGCCAGCAGCTTAGTAAGTGGGGGCCGGACTGAAGCTTTCTTT
CDR3aa: CASSLVSGGRTEAFF

d_gene: -
abundance: few
j_gene: TRBJ2-5
v_gene: TRBV9
CDR3nt: TGTGCCAGCAGCGTAGAAGGGACCGAAGGGACCCAGTACTTC
CDR3aa: CASSVEGTEGTQYF

d_gene: -
abundance: few
j_gene: TRBJ2-3
v_gene: TRBV4-1
CDR3nt: TGCGCCAGCAGCCAAGAAGGACTCCCAGATACGCAGTATTTT
CDR3aa: CASSQEGLPDTQYF